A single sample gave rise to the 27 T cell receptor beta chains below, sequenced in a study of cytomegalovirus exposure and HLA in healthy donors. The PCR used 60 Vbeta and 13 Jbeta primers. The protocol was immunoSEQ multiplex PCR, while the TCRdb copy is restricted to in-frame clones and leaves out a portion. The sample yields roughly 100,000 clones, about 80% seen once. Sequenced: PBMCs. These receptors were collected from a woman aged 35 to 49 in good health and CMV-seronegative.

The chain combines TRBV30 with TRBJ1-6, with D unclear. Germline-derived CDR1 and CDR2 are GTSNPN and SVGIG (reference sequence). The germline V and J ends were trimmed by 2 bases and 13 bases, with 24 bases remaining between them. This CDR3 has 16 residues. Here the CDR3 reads CAWSQAGSWQSGPLHF. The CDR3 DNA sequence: TGTGCCTGGAGTCAAGCCGGGTCGTGGCAGAGCGGTCCCCTCCACTTT.

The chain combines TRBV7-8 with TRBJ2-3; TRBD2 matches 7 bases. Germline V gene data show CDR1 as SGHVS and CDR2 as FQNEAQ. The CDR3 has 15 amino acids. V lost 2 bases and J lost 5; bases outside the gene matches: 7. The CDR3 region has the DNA TGTGCCAGCAGCTTACGGGCGGGAGTAAGAGATACGCAGTATTTT. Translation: CASSLRAGVRDTQYF. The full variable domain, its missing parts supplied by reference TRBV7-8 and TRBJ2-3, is GAGVSQSPRYKVAKRGQDVALRCDPISGHVSLFWYQQALGQGPEFLTYFQNEAQLDKSGLPSDRFFAERPEGSVSTLKIQRTQQEDSAVYLCASSLRAGVRDTQYFGPGTRLTVL.

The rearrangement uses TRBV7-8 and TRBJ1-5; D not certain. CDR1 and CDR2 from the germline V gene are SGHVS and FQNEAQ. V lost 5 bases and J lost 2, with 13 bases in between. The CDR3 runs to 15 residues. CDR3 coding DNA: TGTGCCAGCAGCCCGTCGAGGGTCGGCAATCAGCCCCAGCATTTT. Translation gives CASSPSRVGNQPQHF.

CDR3 residues: CASSLGGIEGEQFF. CDR3 DNA sequence: TGTGCCAGCAGTTTAGGGGGGATAGAAGGGGAGCAGTTCTTC. The rearrangement uses TRBV27 and TRBJ2-1, with D possibly being TRBD2 (6 bases). The CDR3 is made up of 14 amino acids. Trimming removed 2 bases from V and 10 bases from J, with 15 bases in between. Germline V lookup: CDR1 MNHEY, CDR2 SMNVEV (reference sequence).

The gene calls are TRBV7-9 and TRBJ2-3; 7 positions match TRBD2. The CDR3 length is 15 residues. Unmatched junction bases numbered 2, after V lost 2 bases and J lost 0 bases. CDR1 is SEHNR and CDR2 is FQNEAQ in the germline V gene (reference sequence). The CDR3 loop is CASSLRRGSTDTQYF. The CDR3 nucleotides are TGTGCCAGCAGCTTAAGGCGGGGGAGCACAGATACGCAGTATTTT. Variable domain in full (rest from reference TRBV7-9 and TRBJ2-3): DTGVSQNPRHKITKRGQNVTFRCDPISEHNRLYWYRQTLGQGPEFLTYFQNEAQLEKSRLLSDRFSAERPKGSFSTLEIQRTEQGDSAMYLCASSLRRGSTDTQYFGPGTRLTVL.

The CDR3: CSAIGLAGRTGELFF. The CDR3 DNA is TGCAGCGCGATTGGACTAGCGGGGCGGACCGGGGAGCTGTTTTTT. This chain links TRBV29-1 with TRBJ2-2; TRBD2 aligns across 12 bases. Germline CDR1 and CDR2: SQVTM and ANQGSEA. The ends lost 7 bases at V and 5 bases at J; junction bases unmatched: 8. The CDR3 contains 15 residues.

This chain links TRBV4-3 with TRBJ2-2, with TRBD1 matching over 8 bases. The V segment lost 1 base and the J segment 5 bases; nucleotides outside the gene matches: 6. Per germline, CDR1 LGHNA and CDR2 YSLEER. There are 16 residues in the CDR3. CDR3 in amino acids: CASSQAGQGRTGELFF. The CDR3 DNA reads TGCGCCAGCAGCCAAGCCGGACAGGGAAGAACCGGGGAGCTGTTTTTT.

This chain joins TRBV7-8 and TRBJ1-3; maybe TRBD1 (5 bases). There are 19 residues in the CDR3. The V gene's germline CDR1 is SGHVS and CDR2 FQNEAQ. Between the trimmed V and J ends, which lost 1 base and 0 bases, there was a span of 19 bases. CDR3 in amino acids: CASSLGEAGRAYSGNTIYF. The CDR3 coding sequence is TGTGCCAGCAGCTTAGGAGAGGCAGGGCGAGCATACTCTGGAAACACCATATATTTT.

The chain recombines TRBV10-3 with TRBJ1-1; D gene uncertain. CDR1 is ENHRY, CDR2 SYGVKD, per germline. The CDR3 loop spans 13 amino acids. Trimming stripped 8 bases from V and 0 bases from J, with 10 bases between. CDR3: CAISREVNTEAFF. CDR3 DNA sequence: TGTGCCATCTCTAGGGAGGTGAACACTGAAGCTTTCTTT.

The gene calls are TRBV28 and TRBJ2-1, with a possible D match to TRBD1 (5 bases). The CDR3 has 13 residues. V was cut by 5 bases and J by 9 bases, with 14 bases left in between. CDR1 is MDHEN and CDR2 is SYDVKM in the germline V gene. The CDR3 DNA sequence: TGTGCCAGCAGTCCAGGCAGGGTGAGTGAGCAGTTCTTC. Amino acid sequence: CASSPGRVSEQFF.

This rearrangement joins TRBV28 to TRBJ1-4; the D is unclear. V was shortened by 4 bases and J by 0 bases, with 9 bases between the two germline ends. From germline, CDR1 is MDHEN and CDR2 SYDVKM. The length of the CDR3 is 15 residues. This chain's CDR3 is CASSSHSATNEKLFF. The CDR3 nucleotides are TGTGCCAGCAGTTCCCACAGTGCAACTAATGAAAAACTGTTTTTT.

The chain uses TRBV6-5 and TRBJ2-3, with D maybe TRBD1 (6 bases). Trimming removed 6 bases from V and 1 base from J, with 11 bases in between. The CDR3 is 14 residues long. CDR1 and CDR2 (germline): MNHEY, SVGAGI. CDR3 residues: CASRLDRGTDTQYF. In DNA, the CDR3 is TGTGCCAGCAGGTTGGACAGAGGCACAGATACGCAGTATTTT.

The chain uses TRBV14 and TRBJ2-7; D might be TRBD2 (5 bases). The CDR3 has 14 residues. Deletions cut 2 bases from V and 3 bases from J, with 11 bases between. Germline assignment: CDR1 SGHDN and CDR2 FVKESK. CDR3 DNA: TGTGCCAGCAGCCAATTTGGTAGCGACTACGAGCAGTACTTC. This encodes CASSQFGSDYEQYF. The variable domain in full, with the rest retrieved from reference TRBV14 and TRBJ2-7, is EAGVTQFPSHSVIEKGQTVTLRCDPISGHDNLYWYRRVMGKEIKFLLHFVKESKQDESGMPNNRFLAERTGGTYSTLKVQPAELEDSGVYFCASSQFGSDYEQYFGPGTRLTVT.

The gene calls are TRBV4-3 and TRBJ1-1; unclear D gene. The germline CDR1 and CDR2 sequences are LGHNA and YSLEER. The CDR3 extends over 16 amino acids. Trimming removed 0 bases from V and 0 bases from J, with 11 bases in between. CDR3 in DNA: TGCGCCAGCAGCCAAGAATATCCAGAAATGAACACTGAAGCTTTCTTT. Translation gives CASSQEYPEMNTEAFF.

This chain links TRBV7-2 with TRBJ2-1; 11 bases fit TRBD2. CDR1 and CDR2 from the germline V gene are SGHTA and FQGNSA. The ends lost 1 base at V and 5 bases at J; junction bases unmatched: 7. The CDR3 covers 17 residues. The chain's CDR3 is CASSLEPPLAGDNEQFF. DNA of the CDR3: TGTGCCAGCAGCTTAGAGCCTCCACTAGCGGGGGACAATGAGCAGTTCTTC.

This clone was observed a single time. The CDR3 DNA follows: TGTGCCAGCAGCCAACTTAGCGGGTCACACACAGATACGCAGTATTTT. Translation gives CASSQLSGSHTDTQYF. The rearrangement links TRBV28 to TRBJ2-3, with TRBD2 matching over 7 bases. The V segment lost 6 bases and the J segment 2 bases; nucleotides outside the gene matches: 11. The V gene's germline CDR1 is MDHEN and CDR2 SYDVKM. This CDR3 region has 16 residues.

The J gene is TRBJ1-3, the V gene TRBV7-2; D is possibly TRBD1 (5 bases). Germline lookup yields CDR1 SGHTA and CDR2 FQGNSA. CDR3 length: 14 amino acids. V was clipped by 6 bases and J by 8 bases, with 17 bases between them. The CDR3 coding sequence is TGTGCCAGCAGTTCGGAATTTCGGGGGGACACCATATATTTT. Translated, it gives CASSSEFRGDTIYF.

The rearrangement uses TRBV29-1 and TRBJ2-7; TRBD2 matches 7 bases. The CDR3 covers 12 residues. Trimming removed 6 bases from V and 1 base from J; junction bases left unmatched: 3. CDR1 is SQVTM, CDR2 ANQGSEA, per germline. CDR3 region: CSVRGESYEQYF. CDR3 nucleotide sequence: TGCAGCGTCCGGGGGGAGTCCTACGAGCAGTACTTC.

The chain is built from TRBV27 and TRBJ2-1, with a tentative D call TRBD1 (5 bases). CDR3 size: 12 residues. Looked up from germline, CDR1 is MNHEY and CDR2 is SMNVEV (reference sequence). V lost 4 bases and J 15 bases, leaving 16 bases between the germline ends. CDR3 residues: CASSSGRDWAFF. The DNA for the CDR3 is TGTGCCAGCAGTTCCGGCAGGGATTGGGCGTTCTTC.

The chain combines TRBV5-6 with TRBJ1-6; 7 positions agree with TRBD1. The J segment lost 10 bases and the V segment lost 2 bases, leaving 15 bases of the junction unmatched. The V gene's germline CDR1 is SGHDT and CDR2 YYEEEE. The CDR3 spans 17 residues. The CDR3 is CASSFRTQGQGTSPLHF. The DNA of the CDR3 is TGTGCCAGCAGCTTCAGAACACAGGGGCAGGGGACCTCACCCCTCCACTTT.

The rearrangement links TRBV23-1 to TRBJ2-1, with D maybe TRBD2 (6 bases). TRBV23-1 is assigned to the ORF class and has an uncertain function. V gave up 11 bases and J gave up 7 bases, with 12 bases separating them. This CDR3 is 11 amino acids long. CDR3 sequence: CADGGENEQFF. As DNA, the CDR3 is TGCGCCGACGGGGGTGAGAATGAGCAGTTCTTC.

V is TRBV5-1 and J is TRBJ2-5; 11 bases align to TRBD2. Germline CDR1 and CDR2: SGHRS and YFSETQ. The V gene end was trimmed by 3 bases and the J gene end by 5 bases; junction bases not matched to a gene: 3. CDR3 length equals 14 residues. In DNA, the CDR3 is TGCGCCAGCAGCTACCTAGCGGGAGGTGAGACCCAGTACTTC. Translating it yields CASSYLAGGETQYF.

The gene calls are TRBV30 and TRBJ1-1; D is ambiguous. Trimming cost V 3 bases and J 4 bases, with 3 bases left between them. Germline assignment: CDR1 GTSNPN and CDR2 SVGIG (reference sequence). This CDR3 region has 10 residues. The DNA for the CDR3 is TGTGCCTGGAGCTTCACTGAAGCTTTCTTT. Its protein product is CAWSFTEAFF.

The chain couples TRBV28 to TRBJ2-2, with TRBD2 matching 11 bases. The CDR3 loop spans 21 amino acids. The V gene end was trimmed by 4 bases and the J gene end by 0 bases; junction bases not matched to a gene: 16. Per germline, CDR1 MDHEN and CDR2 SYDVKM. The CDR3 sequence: CASSYPTLLAGGLTNTGELFF. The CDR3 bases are TGTGCCAGCAGTTACCCCACCCTTCTAGCGGGGGGACTCACGAACACCGGGGAGCTGTTTTTT.

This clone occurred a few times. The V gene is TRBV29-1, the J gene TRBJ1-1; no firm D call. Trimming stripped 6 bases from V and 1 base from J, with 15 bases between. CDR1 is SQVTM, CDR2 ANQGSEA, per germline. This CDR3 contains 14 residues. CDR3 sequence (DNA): TGCAGCGTAACACGAGGGCCGGCGAACACTGAAGCTTTCTTT. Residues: CSVTRGPANTEAFF.

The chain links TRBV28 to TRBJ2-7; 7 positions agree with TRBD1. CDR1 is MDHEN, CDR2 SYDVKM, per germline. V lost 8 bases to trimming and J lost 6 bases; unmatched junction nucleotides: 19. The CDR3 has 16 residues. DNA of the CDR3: TGTGCCAGCGGGGCGTCTTCCGGGACAGAAGGAACCGAGCAGTACTTC. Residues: CASGASSGTEGTEQYF.

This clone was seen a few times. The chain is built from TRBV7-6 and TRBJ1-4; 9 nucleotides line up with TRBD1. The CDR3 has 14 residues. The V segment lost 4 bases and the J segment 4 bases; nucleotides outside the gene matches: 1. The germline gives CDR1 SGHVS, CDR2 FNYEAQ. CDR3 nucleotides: TGTGCCAGCAGCTGGACAGGGGTTAATGAAAAACTGTTTTTT. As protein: CASSWTGVNEKLFF.